This record covers a single T cell receptor (beta chain). Its antigen is currently unknown. The data originate from a study of T-cell memory formation after mild COVID-19. Study background: Clustering of TCRs was largely donor specific. Whole-study results and caveats: Several responding clones turned up in pre-infection memory, indicating that cross-reactive memory may have taken part.

Germline loops: CDR1 SGHDT, CDR2 YYEEEE. With 0 bases clipped from V and 0 bases from J, the junction kept 11 bases outside the gene matches. This CDR3 is built from 18 residues. TCRdb re-analysed the 5' RACE reads in MiXCR, keeping a single row per CDR3 protein. The sample consists of under 300,000 distinct CDR3 sequences, under 8.5% of them appearing once. The chain combines TRBV5-6 with TRBJ2-7; TRBD1 matches at 8 bases. This clonotype originated in a man in his late teens or twenties who had mild COVID-19 (a few samples of this study predate the infection). Cell type and time point are not known. The specimen was PBMCs or a T cell subset sorted from them (not recorded which). The CDR3 DNA sequence: TGTGCCAGCAGCTTGGGGCCTCCGGGACAGGTTTACTCCTACGAGCAGTACGTC. As protein: CASSLGPPGQVYSYEQYV.